This T cell receptor (beta chain) was obtained from a study of T-cell memory formation after mild COVID-19 (TCRdb year 2021). At the level of the whole study: TCR sequence clusters from the two donors were largely donor specific. Longitudinal TCRalpha and TCRbeta repertoire sequencing tracked T-cell clones expanding and contracting after mild COVID-19 in a couple of donors. The cohort was made up of two young adult volunteers, one female and one male, who were previously healthy.

This clonotype was counted many times. This receptor's antigen is unknown. No much larger clone exists at a distance of one base, and base qualities are not known. Beyond this particular receptor, the publication reports: Some responding clones were detected in pre-infection memory, which suggested that pre-existing cross-reactive memory T cells had joined the SARS-CoV-2 response. Clones contracting from day 15 to 85 had balanced CD4/CD8 phenotypes, while a second wave expanding from day 15 to 37 was biased towards CD4+. Only two mild cases were covered by the study, and larger cohorts that include severe cases with pre-infection samples were considered necessary. SARS-CoV-2 specificity was not confirmed for the second-wave clones peaking on day 37. Contracting CD4+ clones were located mainly in the CM and EM memory subsets, whereas CD8+ clones were found to be enriched in EMRA.

Inclusive of the bounding cysteine and phenylalanine, the CDR3 is 14 residues long. Of all the DNA, just the CDR3 is kept, 42 bases in frame from base 1. Sequences MNHEY (CDR1) and SVGEGT (CDR2) are obtained from the germline V gene. V has 5 bases trimmed and J has 4 bases trimmed; junction bases matching no gene number 2. PBMCs were isolated by Ficoll-Paque density gradient centrifugation. TCRdb records Illumina NovaSeq 6000 as the sequencer. cDNA libraries for TCRalpha and TCRbeta were prepared by 5'RACE using constant-segment primers, with sample barcodes and unique molecular identifiers added. Trizol reagent was used to extract RNA from every sample. The libraries were amplified in two PCR steps, and the second step added a second sample barcode and Illumina TruSeq adapters. Libraries were sequenced on an Illumina NovaSeq with 2 x 150 bp paired-end reads. Processing in the source paper ran as follows. Demultiplexing of reads and collapsing into UMI-guided consensus sequences were performed with migec v1.2.7. With mixcr v2.1.11, UMI consensuses were aligned to TRA and TRB V and J templates and assembled into clonotypes. Expanded or contracted clonotypes were those called significant by both edgeR and NoisET, with noise models trained on biological replicates. edgeR calls used a false discovery rate-adjusted p below 0.01 and a log2 fold-change threshold of 1. As an exploratory analysis of dynamics, max-normalized trajectories of the 1000 most abundant clonotypes were examined by PCA with hierarchical clustering. Separately sequenced CD4+ and CD8+ repertoires were used to assign a CD4 or CD8 phenotype to each responding clone. TCRdb trimmed public reads at Q25 via fastp, called clones via MiXCR and kept in-frame beta chains. Duplicate CDR3 protein sequences are folded into a single record with the most common DNA and genes. The authors' filters were not applied to this entry. Present in this sample are more than 250,000 distinct CDR3 sequences, 15% to 20% of which were seen just once. Roughly 25% of the sample is in the top ten clones.

The rearrangement joined TRBV6-2 or TRBV6-3 to TRBJ2-3, and 11 junction bases match TRBD2. The sequencing sample was made of PBMCs or a T cell subset sorted from them (not recorded which). The clonotype originates from a man aged 18 to 30 who had mild COVID-19 (a few samples of this study predate the infection). The sample titles of this study are shuffled in the database, so cell type and time point are left out; the donor was told from shared clones. In nucleotide form, the sequence is TGTGCCAGCAGTCATAGCGGGGGGGCAGATACGCAGTATTTT. It codes for CASSHSGGADTQYF.